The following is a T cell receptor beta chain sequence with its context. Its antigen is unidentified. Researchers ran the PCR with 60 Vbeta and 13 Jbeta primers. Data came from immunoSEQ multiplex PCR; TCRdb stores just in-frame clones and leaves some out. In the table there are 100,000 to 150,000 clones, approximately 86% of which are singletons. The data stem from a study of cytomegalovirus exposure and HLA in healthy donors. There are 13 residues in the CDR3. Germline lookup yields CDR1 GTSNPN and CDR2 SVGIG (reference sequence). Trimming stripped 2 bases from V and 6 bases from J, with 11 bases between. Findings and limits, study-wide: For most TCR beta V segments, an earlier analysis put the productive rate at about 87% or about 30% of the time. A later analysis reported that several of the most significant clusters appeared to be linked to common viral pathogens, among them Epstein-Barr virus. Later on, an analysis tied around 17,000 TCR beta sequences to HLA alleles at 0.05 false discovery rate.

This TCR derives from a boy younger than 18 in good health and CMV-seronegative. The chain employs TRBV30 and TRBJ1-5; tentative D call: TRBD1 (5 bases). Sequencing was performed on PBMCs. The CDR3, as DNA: TGTGCCTGGAGTCGGGGAGGGGTTCAGCCCCAGCATTTT. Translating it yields CAWSRGGVQPQHF.